The 20 T cell receptor beta chains presented below share a single source sample, sequenced in a study of beta chain features in type 1 diabetes. Study-level results: Among all four CD4+ subsets, Type 1 diabetes patients had TCRB CDR3s that were moderately but significantly shorter.

These receptors' antigens are unknown. Expressed TCRB transcripts were sequenced because the isolated RNA had all been reverse transcribed beforehand. Sequenced by immunoSEQ multiplex PCR; TCRdb stores in-frame clones only, minus some. Of nearly 700,000 clones in the sample, around 15% were seen once. The specimen sequenced was naive CD4+ T cells from blood. All receptors derive from a man between 18 and 29 years old with type 1 diabetes.

This chain uses TRBV19 with TRBJ2-1; no firm D call. V was cut by 3 bases and J by 3 bases, with 15 bases left in between. The CDR3 spans 16 residues. The V gene's germline CDR1 is LNHDA and CDR2 SQIVND (reference sequence). The CDR3 loop is CASSISAPSVYNEQFF. CDR3 in DNA: TGTGCCAGTAGTATCTCAGCCCCCTCGGTCTACAATGAGCAGTTCTTC.

This chain joins TRBV11-2 and TRBJ2-5; 10 bases align to TRBD1. The germline V gene has CDR1 SGHAT and CDR2 FQNNGV. J lost 5 bases, V lost 7 bases, and 16 bases had no gene match. The CDR3 is made up of 17 amino acids. As DNA, the CDR3 is TGTGCCAGCACCTCGCGGCTTGACAGGGGGCCGTGGGAGACCCAGTACTTC. This sequence encodes CASTSRLDRGPWETQYF.

This clone was detected only a few times. The chain is built from TRBV14 and TRBJ2-7; maybe TRBD1 (5 bases). This CDR3 comprises 14 residues. The V and J ends lost 1 base and 2 bases respectively, with 9 bases between them. Germline values: CDR1 SGHDN, CDR2 FVKESK. CDR3 in DNA: TGTGCCAGCAGCCAAGGGGGCCGAACCTACGAGCAGTACTTC. It specifies CASSQGGRTYEQYF.

The gene calls are TRBV21-1 and TRBJ1-6; the table gives TRBD1 as D, unverified against the DNA. TRBV21-1 is given as a pseudogene. There are 15 residues in the CDR3. The CDR3 sequence is CASGAPGDMNSPLHF. The CDR3 region has the DNA TGTGCCAGCGGCGCACCAGGGGACATGAATTCACCCCTCCACTTT.

This clone came up a few times. The rearrangement uses TRBV5-1 and TRBJ2-1; 8 bases align to TRBD2. Trimming took 0 bases from V and 6 from J; bases not matched to a gene: 5. There are 15 residues in the CDR3. CDR1 SGHRS and CDR2 YFSETQ come from the germline V gene. CDR3 coding DNA: TGCGCCAGCAGCTTGGGTAGCGGGGCCCCCAATGAGCAGTTCTTC. This codes for CASSLGSGAPNEQFF.

This clone was picked up a small number of times. V gene TRBV28 combines with J gene TRBJ2-1, with D maybe TRBD2 (5 bases). The V and J ends lost 7 bases and 3 bases respectively, with 13 bases between them. The CDR3 is 14 amino acids. The germline CDR1 and CDR2 sequences are MDHEN and SYDVKM. The CDR3 reads CASTPGSIYNEQFF. The CDR3 coding sequence is TGTGCCAGCACCCCGGGGAGTATCTACAATGAGCAGTTCTTC.

The table lists this clone with a few counts. The chain couples TRBV27 to TRBJ1-2; weak D call: TRBD1 (5 bases). CDR1 and CDR2 from the germline V gene are MNHEY and SMNVEV (reference sequence). Trimming pared 5 bases from V and 5 bases from J, leaving 9 bases between. The CDR3 loop spans 12 amino acids. The CDR3 here is CASSAQGYGYTF. The CDR3 DNA follows: TGTGCCAGCAGTGCGCAGGGTTATGGCTACACCTTC.

Notes on this clone: Other DNA sequences from this sample encode an identical CDR3 as well. This sequence joins TRBV5-4 and TRBJ2-2, with D possibly matching TRBD1 (5 bases). The CDR3 is made up of 15 amino acids. Germline V CDR1 and CDR2: SGHNT, YYREEE (reference sequence). V was cut by 0 bases and J by 0 bases, with 6 bases left in between. Written as DNA, the CDR3 is TGTGCCAGCAGCTTGGGGGGCGCGAACACCGGGGAGCTGTTTTTT. Residues: CASSLGGANTGELFF.

This clone has only a few counts. This rearrangement joins TRBV20-1 to TRBJ2-7; the D gene could be TRBD1 or TRBD2 (6 bases each). This CDR3 has 11 amino acids. Germline V gene sequence: CDR1 DFQATT, CDR2 SNEGSKA (reference sequence). V lost 8 bases and J lost 5, with 13 bases in between. The CDR3 is CSHVGGHEQYF. CDR3 nucleotides: TGCAGTCACGTGGGGGGCCACGAGCAGTACTTC.

This clone has just a few counts. This chain connects TRBV7-9 to TRBJ2-3; 8 bases agree with TRBD2. This CDR3 is built from 15 residues. Germline-derived CDR1 and CDR2 are SEHNR and FQNEAQ (reference sequence). J lost 4 bases, V lost 5 bases, and 8 bases had no gene match. The CDR3 reads CASSPGGARADTQYF. The CDR3 DNA is TGTGCCAGCAGCCCCGGGGGGGCGAGGGCAGATACGCAGTATTTT.

The chain links TRBV5-1 to TRBJ2-5; perhaps TRBD2 as D (6 bases). The CDR3 spans 15 residues. Between the trimmed V and J ends, which lost 5 bases and 0 bases, there was a span of 14 bases. CDR1 is SGHRS, CDR2 YFSETQ, per germline. The DNA for the CDR3 is TGCGCCAGCAGAGCGGGCAGTTCGTACCAAGAGACCCAGTACTTC. Residues: CASRAGSSYQETQYF.

This clone was recorded a few times. Distinct nucleotide sequences in the sample also encode this CDR3. J is TRBJ2-5 and V is TRBV30; tentatively, D is TRBD2 (5 bases). The V and J ends lost 2 bases and 0 bases respectively, with 7 bases between them. This CDR3 region has 13 residues. The germline V gene has CDR1 GTSNPN and CDR2 SVGIG (reference sequence). The chain's CDR3 is CAWSPGNQETQYF. The DNA of the CDR3 is TGTGCCTGGAGTCCGGGGAACCAAGAGACCCAGTACTTC. The full variable domain, completed using reference TRBV30 and TRBJ2-5, is SQTIHQWPATLVQPVGSPLSLECTVEGTSNPNLYWYRQAAGRGLQLLFYSVGIGQISSEVPQNLSASRPQDRQFILSSKKLLLSDSGFYLCAWSPGNQETQYFGPGTRLLVL.

The rearrangement links TRBV5-1 to TRBJ2-7; D tentatively reads TRBD1 or TRBD2 (5 bases each). Germline CDR1 reads SGHRS; CDR2 reads YFSETQ. Between the trimmed V and J ends, which lost 7 bases and 0 bases, there was a span of 11 bases. This CDR3 spans 13 amino acids. CDR3 DNA sequence: TGCGCCAGCCTCCGGGACGGCTCCTACGAGCAGTACTTC. Protein: CASLRDGSYEQYF.

This clone has just one count. The sample contains more than one DNA sequence encoding this CDR3. This sequence joins TRBV5-1 and TRBJ1-4; 9 nucleotides line up with TRBD1. The J segment lost 7 bases and the V segment lost 0 bases, leaving 7 bases of the junction unmatched. CDR3 length: 16 residues. Germline loops: CDR1 SGHRS, CDR2 YFSETQ. The CDR3 reads CASSLAGGQGGEKLFF. The CDR3 nucleotides are TGCGCCAGCAGCTTGGCCGGGGGACAGGGCGGTGAAAAACTGTTTTTT.

The chain links TRBV5-6 to TRBJ2-7, with a weak D call TRBD1 (6 bases). Germline V CDR1 and CDR2: SGHDT, YYEEEE. Trimming pared 3 bases from V and 5 bases from J, leaving 18 bases between. The CDR3 is made up of 15 amino acids. CDR3 in DNA: TGTGCCAGCAGCTCCATCAACAGGGTTATGGACGAGCAGTACTTC. As protein: CASSSINRVMDEQYF.

This clone turned up a few times. DNA for the CDR3: TGTGCCAGCAGCCCTAGGACAGGAGTCTACGAGCAGTACTTC. Its protein is CASSPRTGVYEQYF. The chain couples TRBV7-9 to TRBJ2-7, with TRBD1 matching 7 bases. Germline V lookup: CDR1 SEHNR, CDR2 FQNEAQ (reference sequence). V shed 5 bases and J 3 bases; nucleotides not matched to a gene: 7. CDR3 size: 14 residues.

V and J are TRBV2 and TRBJ2-1, with D tentatively TRBD1 or TRBD2 (5 bases each). Germline V lookup: CDR1 SNHLY, CDR2 FYNNEI. CDR3 length equals 15 residues. V shed 1 base and J shed 7 bases, with 14 bases lying between them. CDR3 protein: CASSEGGTRGNEQFF. The CDR3 region has the DNA TGTGCCAGCAGTGAAGGGGGGACCCGAGGTAATGAGCAGTTCTTC.

In this sample, this clone turned up a few times. The chain recombines TRBV15 with TRBJ1-3; D is possibly TRBD1 (6 bases). Germline V gives CDR1 LNHNV, CDR2 YYDKDF (reference sequence). V shed 3 bases and J shed 8 bases, with 23 bases lying between them. This CDR3 contains 17 residues. The CDR3 coding sequence is TGTGCCACCAGCAGTGAAGGATACAGGGTCAACGTGGACACCATATATTTT. It specifies CATSSEGYRVNVDTIYF.

This clone has only a few counts. V usage is TRBV7-8 and J usage is TRBJ1-1; D is undetermined. Deletions cut 1 base from V and 3 bases from J, with 9 bases between. The CDR3 contains 14 residues. Germline values: CDR1 SGHVS, CDR2 FQNEAQ. CDR3 amino acids: CASSLGSGYTEAFF. The CDR3 DNA sequence: TGTGCCAGCAGCTTAGGTTCCGGGTACACTGAAGCTTTCTTT.

The V and J genes are TRBV5-6 and TRBJ1-6; TRBD1 is a possible D gene (5 bases). V lost 3 bases, J lost 9 bases, and 16 bases lay in between. The CDR3 contains 15 residues. Per germline, CDR1 SGHDT and CDR2 YYEEEE. CDR3 amino acids: CASSWGRVPSSPLHF. CDR3 nucleotide sequence: TGTGCCAGCAGCTGGGGCAGGGTGCCTAGTTCACCCCTCCACTTT.